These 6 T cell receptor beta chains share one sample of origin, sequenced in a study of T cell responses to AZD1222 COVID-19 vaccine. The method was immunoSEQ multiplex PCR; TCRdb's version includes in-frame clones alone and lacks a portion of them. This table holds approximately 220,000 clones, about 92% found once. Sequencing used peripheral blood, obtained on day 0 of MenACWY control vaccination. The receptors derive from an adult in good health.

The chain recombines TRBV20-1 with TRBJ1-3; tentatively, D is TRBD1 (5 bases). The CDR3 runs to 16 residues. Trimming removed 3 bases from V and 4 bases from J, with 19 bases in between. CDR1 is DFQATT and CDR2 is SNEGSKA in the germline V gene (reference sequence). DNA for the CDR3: TGCAGTGCTAGTAGGGGCCCTACAGTTTTCGGAAACACCATATATTTT. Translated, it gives CSASRGPTVFGNTIYF.

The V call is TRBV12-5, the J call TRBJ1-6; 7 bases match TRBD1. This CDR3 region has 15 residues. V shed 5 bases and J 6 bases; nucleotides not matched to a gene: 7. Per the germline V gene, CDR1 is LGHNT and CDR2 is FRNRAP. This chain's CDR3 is CASGGEGAGNSPLHF. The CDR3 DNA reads TGTGCTAGTGGTGGGGAGGGGGCCGGTAATTCACCCCTCCACTTT.

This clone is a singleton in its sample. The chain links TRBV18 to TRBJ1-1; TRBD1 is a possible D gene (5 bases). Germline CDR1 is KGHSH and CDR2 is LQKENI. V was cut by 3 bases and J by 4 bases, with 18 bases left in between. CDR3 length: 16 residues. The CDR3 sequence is CASSPALGGRITEAFF. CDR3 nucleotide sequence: TGTGCCAGCTCACCGGCATTGGGGGGGAGAATCACTGAAGCTTTCTTT. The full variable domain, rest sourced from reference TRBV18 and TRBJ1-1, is NAGVMQNPRHLVRRRGQEARLRCSPMKGHSHVYWYRQLPEEGLKFMVYLQKENIIDESGMPKERFSAEFPKEGPSILRIQQVVRGDSAAYFCASSPALGGRITEAFFGQGTRLTVV.

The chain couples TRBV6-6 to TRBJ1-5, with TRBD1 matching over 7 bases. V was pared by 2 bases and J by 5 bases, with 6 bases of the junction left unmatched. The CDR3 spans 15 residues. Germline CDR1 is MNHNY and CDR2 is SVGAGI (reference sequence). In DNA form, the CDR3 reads TGTGCCAGCAGTTACGCACAGGGGAATCATCAGCCCCAGCATTTT. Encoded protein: CASSYAQGNHQPQHF.

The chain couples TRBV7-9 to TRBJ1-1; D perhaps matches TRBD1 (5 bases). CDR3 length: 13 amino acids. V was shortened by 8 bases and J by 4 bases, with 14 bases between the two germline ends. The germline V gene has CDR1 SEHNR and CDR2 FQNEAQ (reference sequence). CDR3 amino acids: CASQKGRSTEAFF. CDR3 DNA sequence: TGTGCCAGCCAAAAGGGGAGGAGCACTGAAGCTTTCTTT.

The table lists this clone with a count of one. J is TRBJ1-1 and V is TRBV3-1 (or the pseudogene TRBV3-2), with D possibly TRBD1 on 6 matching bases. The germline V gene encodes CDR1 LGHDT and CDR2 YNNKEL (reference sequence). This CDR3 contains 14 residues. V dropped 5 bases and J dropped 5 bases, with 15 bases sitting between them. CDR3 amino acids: CASSANRVKTEAFF. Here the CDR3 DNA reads TGTGCCAGCAGCGCTAACAGGGTAAAAACTGAAGCTTTCTTT.